This is a list of T cell receptor beta chains from one sample in a study of blood T cell repertoires in COVID-19. The data were produced by immunoSEQ multiplex PCR, yet TCRdb's version contains in-frame clones alone and is incomplete. The sample has about 60,000 clones, around 86% seen once. The specimen was peripheral blood. The receptors stem from a man between 40 and 49 years old with acute or convalescent COVID-19. CDR3s include the opening cysteine and the closing phenylalanine or tryptophan. The D gene is left open where the match is weak. Only part of the rows carry a size: once, few, many, or a class if the clone is expanded.

v_call: TRBV4-1
clone_size: -
j_call: TRBJ2-3
d_call: TRBD2
cdr3_nt: TGCGCCAGCAGCCTCTTTAATGACGGGAGGACAGATACGCAGTATTTT
cdr3_aa: CASSLFNDGRTDTQYF

v_call: TRBV7-3
clone_size: -
j_call: TRBJ1-1
d_call: -
cdr3_nt: TGTGCCAGCAGCATAACCGTGAACACTGAAGCTTTCTTT
cdr3_aa: CASSITVNTEAFF

v_call: TRBV19
clone_size: -
j_call: TRBJ1-1
d_call: -
cdr3_nt: TGTGCCAGTACTACCCCCGGGAGGAACACTGAAGCTTTCTTT
cdr3_aa: CASTTPGRNTEAFF

v_call: TRBV5-1
clone_size: -
j_call: TRBJ2-7
d_call: TRBD1
cdr3_nt: TGCGCCAGCGGAAACAGGGGGGACTACGAGCAGTACTTC
cdr3_aa: CASGNRGDYEQYF

v_call: TRBV7-9
clone_size: -
j_call: TRBJ2-7
d_call: -
cdr3_nt: TGTGCCAGCAGCTTAGTTCTCGGAGAGGCCTACGAGCAGTACTTC
cdr3_aa: CASSLVLGEAYEQYF

v_call: TRBV28
clone_size: once
j_call: TRBJ2-7
d_call: TRBD1
cdr3_nt: TGTGCCAGCTCGGGACAGGGTATCTCCGAGCAGTACTTC
cdr3_aa: CASSGQGISEQYF

v_call: TRBV7-2
clone_size: -
j_call: TRBJ1-2
d_call: -
cdr3_nt: TGTGCCAGCTCTCACCCGGGAAGCAGCTATGGCTACACCTTC
cdr3_aa: CASSHPGSSYGYTF

v_call: TRBV9
clone_size: -
j_call: TRBJ2-2
d_call: TRBD2
cdr3_nt: TGTGCCAGCAGCGTAGGGCTAGCGGGGGGCAGAGGGAACACCGGGGAGCTGTTTTTT
cdr3_aa: CASSVGLAGGRGNTGELFF

v_call: TRBV24-1
clone_size: -
j_call: TRBJ1-4
d_call: -
cdr3_nt: TGTGCCACCAGTGATTTGTGGAGGGATCGGGGAAAACTGTTTTTT
cdr3_aa: CATSDLWRDRGKLFF

v_call: TRBV3-1/TRBV3-2
clone_size: -
j_call: TRBJ1-6
d_call: TRBD1
cdr3_nt: TGTGCCAGCAGCCCGGACAGGGACCCGACAAACTATAATTCACCCCTCCACTTT
cdr3_aa: CASSPDRDPTNYNSPLHF

v_call: TRBV3-1/TRBV3-2
clone_size: -
j_call: TRBJ2-6
d_call: -
cdr3_nt: TGTGCCAGCAGTCAATCGGGGGTCCTCTCTGGGGCCAACGTCCTGACTTTC
cdr3_aa: CASSQSGVLSGANVLTF

v_call: TRBV5-1
clone_size: -
j_call: TRBJ1-1
d_call: TRBD1
cdr3_nt: TGCGCCAGCAGCTTCTCAGGGGGAAACACTGAAGCTTTCTTT
cdr3_aa: CASSFSGGNTEAFF

v_call: TRBV12-3/TRBV12-4
clone_size: -
j_call: TRBJ1-5
d_call: -
cdr3_nt: TGTGCCAGCAGTTCGTGGGCTGATCAGCCCCAGCATTTT
cdr3_aa: CASSSWADQPQHF

v_call: TRBV27
clone_size: -
j_call: TRBJ1-1
d_call: -
cdr3_nt: TGTGCCAGCACCAATCGGGGGACTGAAGCTTTCTTT
cdr3_aa: CASTNRGTEAFF

v_call: TRBV7-2
clone_size: -
j_call: TRBJ1-2
d_call: -
cdr3_nt: TGTGCCAGCAGTTTTACACTCGGGGATTTCGGCTACACCTTC
cdr3_aa: CASSFTLGDFGYTF

v_call: TRBV9
clone_size: few
j_call: TRBJ1-6
d_call: -
cdr3_nt: TGTGCCAGCAGCGTAGACCCAGAGACGGGCCTCCACTTT
cdr3_aa: CASSVDPETGLHF

v_call: TRBV21-1
clone_size: -
j_call: TRBJ1-5
d_call: -
cdr3_nt: TGTGCCAGCAGCAAGAGCTTGGATGCGGGAACAGGGGACCAGCCCCAGCATTTT
cdr3_aa: CASSKSLDAGTGDQPQHF

v_call: TRBV2
clone_size: once
j_call: TRBJ1-5
d_call: -
cdr3_nt: TGTGCCAGCGCAGGGGCGCGGTTCCAGCCCCAGCATTTT
cdr3_aa: CASAGARFQPQHF

v_call: TRBV11-3
clone_size: -
j_call: TRBJ2-1
d_call: TRBD1
cdr3_nt: TGTGCCAGCAGCCACCGGGACAGGGGATACAATGAGCAGTTCTTC
cdr3_aa: CASSHRDRGYNEQFF

v_call: TRBV7-2
clone_size: -
j_call: TRBJ2-7
d_call: -
cdr3_nt: TGTGCCAGCAGCTCCCGGGGGTACGAGCAGTACTTC
cdr3_aa: CASSSRGYEQYF

v_call: TRBV18
clone_size: once
j_call: TRBJ2-5
d_call: TRBD2
cdr3_nt: TGTGCCAGCTCACCCTATTCGGGGGGCCAAGAGACCCAGTACTTC
cdr3_aa: CASSPYSGGQETQYF

v_call: TRBV4-1
clone_size: -
j_call: TRBJ2-3
d_call: -
cdr3_nt: TGCGCCAGCAGCTCCTCCGGGAGCGTGTATACGCAGTATTTT
cdr3_aa: CASSSSGSVYTQYF

v_call: TRBV5-4
clone_size: -
j_call: TRBJ1-2
d_call: -
cdr3_nt: TGTGCCAGCAGCTTGTGGGCGTCAGCTAACTATGGCTACACCTTC
cdr3_aa: CASSLWASANYGYTF

v_call: TRBV5-4
clone_size: -
j_call: TRBJ1-4
d_call: -
cdr3_nt: TGTGCCAGCAGCCCGGGGGGGAGATATGAAAAACTGTTTTTT
cdr3_aa: CASSPGGRYEKLFF

v_call: TRBV11-2
clone_size: once
j_call: TRBJ1-1
d_call: -
cdr3_nt: TGTGCCAGCAGCCCCAGGGTCGGGAACACTGAAGCTTTCTTT
cdr3_aa: CASSPRVGNTEAFF

v_call: TRBV2
clone_size: -
j_call: TRBJ2-4
d_call: TRBD2
cdr3_nt: TGTGCCAGCAGTGAAAGGGGACTAGCGGGGAAATTC
cdr3_aa: CASSERGLAGKF

v_call: TRBV4-1
clone_size: -
j_call: TRBJ1-1
d_call: -
cdr3_nt: TGCGCCAGCAGCCAAGCGGCCGGACTGTCTACGAACACTGAAGCTTTCTTT
cdr3_aa: CASSQAAGLSTNTEAFF

v_call: TRBV2
clone_size: -
j_call: TRBJ2-5
d_call: -
cdr3_nt: TGTGCCAGCAGCGGGGGGCACCTGCCGGGAGAGACCCAGTACTTC
cdr3_aa: CASSGGHLPGETQYF

v_call: TRBV4-1
clone_size: -
j_call: TRBJ1-1
d_call: -
cdr3_nt: TGCGCCAGCAGCCCCACAGGGAGCACTGAAGCTTTCTTT
cdr3_aa: CASSPTGSTEAFF

v_call: TRBV10-2
clone_size: -
j_call: TRBJ1-1
d_call: TRBD1
cdr3_nt: TGCGCCAGCAGGGACAGGGGGAACACTGAAGCTTTCTTT
cdr3_aa: CASRDRGNTEAFF

v_call: TRBV4-1
clone_size: -
j_call: TRBJ2-3
d_call: TRBD2
cdr3_nt: TGCGCCAGCAGCCAAGTGGCTAGCGGGGACACAGATACGCAGTATTTT
cdr3_aa: CASSQVASGDTDTQYF

v_call: TRBV30
clone_size: once
j_call: TRBJ1-1
d_call: TRBD1
cdr3_nt: TGTGCCTGGAGTATCAGGGGGTCTCCACACACTGAAGCTTTCTTT
cdr3_aa: CAWSIRGSPHTEAFF

v_call: TRBV7-9
clone_size: -
j_call: TRBJ1-1
d_call: -
cdr3_nt: TGTGCCAGCAGCTTAGGACACACCTTTGAAGCTTTCTTT
cdr3_aa: CASSLGHTFEAFF

v_call: TRBV2
clone_size: once
j_call: TRBJ2-3
d_call: -
cdr3_nt: TGTGCCAGCAGTGAACGGGCAGGGAGCACAGATACGCAGTATTTT
cdr3_aa: CASSERAGSTDTQYF

v_call: TRBV9
clone_size: -
j_call: TRBJ2-3
d_call: -
cdr3_nt: TGTGCCAGCAGCGTAGTTGCGGGGATCACAGATACGCAGTATTTT
cdr3_aa: CASSVVAGITDTQYF

v_call: TRBV11-2
clone_size: -
j_call: TRBJ2-5
d_call: -
cdr3_nt: TGTGCCAGCAGCCCGCTAGGTGTTGGAGAGACCCAGTACTTC
cdr3_aa: CASSPLGVGETQYF

v_call: TRBV6-5
clone_size: -
j_call: TRBJ1-4
d_call: -
cdr3_nt: TGTGCCAGCTTACTGGAGCAGTTTTTATCAGAAAAACTGTTTTTT
cdr3_aa: CASLLEQFLSEKLFF

v_call: TRBV11-2
clone_size: -
j_call: TRBJ2-6
d_call: -
cdr3_nt: TGTGCCAGCAGCTTAGGACAGGTTGCCTCTGGGGCCAACGTCCTGACTTTC
cdr3_aa: CASSLGQVASGANVLTF

v_call: TRBV6-1
clone_size: -
j_call: TRBJ2-1
d_call: TRBD2
cdr3_nt: TGTGCCAGCAGTGAAATAGCGGGGGGGTTCTACAATGAGCAGTTCTTC
cdr3_aa: CASSEIAGGFYNEQFF

v_call: TRBV5-1
clone_size: once
j_call: TRBJ1-3
d_call: TRBD1
cdr3_nt: TGCGCCAGCAGCTTGGATAGTCCGGGACAGGCCTCTCGGGGAAACACCATATATTTT
cdr3_aa: CASSLDSPGQASRGNTIYF

v_call: TRBV5-1
clone_size: -
j_call: TRBJ1-2
d_call: -
cdr3_nt: TGCGCCAGCAGCTTGGTTTCAGAGGGGGACTACACCTTC
cdr3_aa: CASSLVSEGDYTF

v_call: TRBV10-1
clone_size: few
j_call: TRBJ2-7
d_call: -
cdr3_nt: TGCGCCAGCAGTGAGGGGCTGTACGAGCAGTACTTC
cdr3_aa: CASSEGLYEQYF

v_call: TRBV29-1
clone_size: -
j_call: TRBJ2-7
d_call: TRBD1
cdr3_nt: TGCAGCGCTGCGACCGGGACAGGGCGGTACGAGCAGTACTTC
cdr3_aa: CSAATGTGRYEQYF

v_call: TRBV3-1/TRBV3-2
clone_size: -
j_call: TRBJ2-7
d_call: TRBD1
cdr3_nt: TGTGCCAGCAGCCGAACAGGGGACCCTATGGGTTACGAGCAGTACTTC
cdr3_aa: CASSRTGDPMGYEQYF

v_call: TRBV7-3
clone_size: -
j_call: TRBJ2-1
d_call: TRBD1
cdr3_nt: TGTGCCAGCAGCTTAGGACAGGGTTCCTACAATGAGCAGTTCTTC
cdr3_aa: CASSLGQGSYNEQFF

v_call: TRBV5-1
clone_size: -
j_call: TRBJ1-1
d_call: -
cdr3_nt: TGCGCCAGCAGCTTTCAGGAAAGCACTGAAGCTTTCTTT
cdr3_aa: CASSFQESTEAFF

v_call: TRBV29-1
clone_size: -
j_call: TRBJ2-7
d_call: -
cdr3_nt: TGCAGCGTTGAAGATTCGGGGATCTACGAGCAGTACTTC
cdr3_aa: CSVEDSGIYEQYF

v_call: TRBV7-2
clone_size: -
j_call: TRBJ1-2
d_call: TRBD1
cdr3_nt: TGTGCCAGCAGCCCACAGGGGAGCTATGGCTACACCTTC
cdr3_aa: CASSPQGSYGYTF

v_call: TRBV12-3/TRBV12-4
clone_size: -
j_call: TRBJ1-4
d_call: -
cdr3_nt: TGTGCCAGCAGGGGGACTGTTAATGAAAAACTGTTTTTT
cdr3_aa: CASRGTVNEKLFF

v_call: TRBV9
clone_size: -
j_call: TRBJ1-3
d_call: -
cdr3_nt: TGTGCCAGCAGCGTCGGCAGGGTAGGTCGTGGAAACACCATATATTTT
cdr3_aa: CASSVGRVGRGNTIYF

v_call: TRBV11-3
clone_size: -
j_call: TRBJ1-3
d_call: -
cdr3_nt: TGTGCCAGCACACTAACGACGGGGGGAGGTGGAAACACCATATATTTT
cdr3_aa: CASTLTTGGGGNTIYF

v_call: TRBV4-1
clone_size: -
j_call: TRBJ1-1
d_call: TRBD1
cdr3_nt: TGCGCCAGCAGCCTCCGGACAGGCTTAAACACTGAAGCTTTCTTT
cdr3_aa: CASSLRTGLNTEAFF

v_call: TRBV5-5
clone_size: -
j_call: TRBJ1-3
d_call: -
cdr3_nt: TGTGCCAGCAAGGCGGGGAGCCCCTCTGGAAACACCATATATTTT
cdr3_aa: CASKAGSPSGNTIYF

v_call: TRBV2
clone_size: -
j_call: TRBJ2-6
d_call: TRBD2
cdr3_nt: TGTGCCAGCAGTGAGTCGGGGGGAGTTGGGGCCAACGTCCTGACTTTC
cdr3_aa: CASSESGGVGANVLTF

v_call: TRBV11-2
clone_size: -
j_call: TRBJ1-2
d_call: -
cdr3_nt: TGTGCCAGCAGCCTTGGACAGTTTTATGGCTACACCTTC
cdr3_aa: CASSLGQFYGYTF